Included here is one TCR beta chain sequence, with context. Its antigen is as yet unknown. The data were obtained in a study of post-analysis software for immune sequencing data. Overall study: Relapsing-remitting, secondary progressive and progressive-relapsing multiple sclerosis were all included among the disease courses.

The CDR3 has 18 amino acids. Germline trimming cut 4 bases from V and 4 bases from J; bases unmatched to any gene: 16. The germline V gene encodes CDR1 SGHRS and CDR2 YFSETQ. Researchers reported that TCR beta cDNA libraries carried unique molecular identifiers. Researchers reported roughly 0.5 million cDNA molecules coming from roughly 1 to 10 million T cells. TCRdb redid the calling of the PCR reads with MiXCR, one entry per CDR3 protein. The sample contains hundreds of thousands of distinct CDR3 sequences, about 53% of which appear only once. Whole-study findings and limits: Elevated frequency relative to controls characterized four or five TRBV segments in patients, TRBV5-6, TRBV5-1 and TRBV20-1 among them. Comparison with controls showed significantly lower normalized Chao1 diversity in multiple sclerosis patients. Same-batch samples co-clustered strongly by F measure.

This TCR came from a girl between 5 and 17 years old with multiple sclerosis. Sequenced sample: blood. The V call is TRBV5-1, the J call TRBJ2-7; 11 bases match TRBD2. The CDR3 DNA reads TGCGCCAGCAGCGTACGAGGACTAGCGGGTGTTGAAGGTTACGAGCAGTACTTC. Translating gives CASSVRGLAGVEGYEQYF. The full variable domain, completed using reference TRBV5-1 and TRBJ2-7, is KAGVTQTPRYLIKTRGQQVTLSCSPISGHRSVSWYQQTPGQGLQFLFEYFSETQRNKGNFPGRFSGRQFSNSRSEMNVSTLELGDSALYLCASSVRGLAGVEGYEQYFGPGTRLTVT.